One sample yielded the 15 T cell receptor beta chains listed below, sequenced in a study of human T cells and chemical hapten exposure. Noted time point: patch test 1, 2 weeks after DPC sensitization. Treatment reported: therapeutic diphenylcyclopropenone sensitization with weekly scalp DPC. TCRdb independently ran MiXCR on the RACE reads; one entry per CDR3 protein. The sample consists of 370,000 or so distinct CDR3 sequences, roughly 5% of them appearing once. Sequences were derived from whole blood, sampled in connection with sensitization to the hapten diphenylcyclopropenone (DPC). The receptors derive from a woman aged 45-65 years with alopecia areata. Some clones in this sample may be carry-over from other donors' samples.

This clonotype was seen at least ten times. Relative to the germline gene, one junction end is altered; a read error may explain this. The V and J genes are TRBV27 and TRBJ1-5; TRBD1 is a possible D gene (5 bases). CDR3 length: 13 residues. Germline CDR1 MNHEY, CDR2 SMNVEV (reference sequence). The CDR3 here is CASRRDGNQPQHF. The CDR3 nucleotides are TGTGCCAGCAGGCGGGACGGCAACCAGCCCCAGCATTTT.

This clonotype was recorded at least ten times. V is TRBV7-2 and J is TRBJ1-5, with D unclear. The CDR3 is 15 amino acids. Germline V lookup: CDR1 SGHTA, CDR2 FQGNSA. With 0 bases removed from V and 1 base from J, the gap between germline ends came to 7 bases. The CDR3 nucleotides read TGTGCCAGCAGCTTAGCTGGCGTGAGCAATCAGCCCCAGCATTTT. It yields the protein CASSLAGVSNQPQHF.

This clonotype was detected only once. This may come from a read error, since a much larger clone is one base off. The V and J genes are TRBV5-1 and TRBJ1-1; perhaps TRBD1 as D (5 bases). Germline loops: CDR1 SGHRS, CDR2 YFSETQ. The CDR3 is 14 amino acids. The CDR3 bases are TGCGCCGGCAGCTTGACAGTGACGAACACTGAAGCTTTCTTT. Translated, it gives CAGSLTVTNTEAFF.

V usage is TRBV23-1 and J usage is TRBJ2-3; no definite D call. TRBV23-1 is noted as an ORF with a role that remains uncertain. The CDR3 has 14 residues. V gave up 11 bases and J gave up 5 bases, with 20 bases separating them. The CDR3 nucleotides are TGCGCCCCGGCCAGCCCCCGCACGGGAGATACGCAGTATTTT. Residues: CAPASPRTGDTQYF.

This chain links TRBV6-1 with TRBJ2-3, with 7 nucleotides matching TRBD1. Per the germline V gene, CDR1 is MNHNS and CDR2 is SASEGT. The V gene end was trimmed by 5 bases and the J gene end by 6 bases; junction bases not matched to a gene: 5. The CDR3 covers 13 residues. In nucleotides, the CDR3 is TGTGCCAGCAGTTTCGACAGGGAGGATACGCAGTATTTT. Its protein is CASSFDREDTQYF.

Many counts were recorded for this clonotype. The chain recombines TRBV6-5 with TRBJ1-2; D unresolved. V was clipped by 2 bases and J by 4 bases, with 5 bases between them. Germline V gives CDR1 MNHEY, CDR2 SVGAGI. CDR3 size: 12 residues. The CDR3: CASSYDTYGYTF. In DNA, the CDR3 is TGTGCCAGCAGTTACGACACCTATGGCTACACCTTC.

This clonotype came up a few times. This sequence joins TRBV10-3 and TRBJ2-1; the D call may be TRBD1 or TRBD2 (6 bases each). Trimming took 7 bases from V and 0 from J, leaving 13 bases between them. The CDR3 contains 15 residues. Germline CDR1 is ENHRY and CDR2 is SYGVKD. CDR3 amino acids: CAIMGGEYSYNEQFF. DNA for the CDR3: TGTGCCATCATGGGGGGCGAATACTCCTACAATGAGCAGTTCTTC.

This clonotype was picked up many times. This chain connects TRBV5-1 to TRBJ2-2; TRBD2 agrees at 8 bases. Germline CDR1 SGHRS, CDR2 YFSETQ. The CDR3 has 16 amino acids. V lost 7 bases, J lost 4 bases, and 12 bases stayed unmatched. CDR3 residues: CASSPPGLESTGELFF. The CDR3 nucleotides are TGCGCCAGCTCCCCCCCGGGACTAGAGAGCACCGGGGAGCTGTTTTTT.

This clonotype was detected many times. The V gene is TRBV5-1, the J gene TRBJ2-2, with TRBD2 matching over 7 bases. CDR3 length: 16 residues. V shed 5 bases, J shed 0 bases, and the junction held 7 bases outside the gene matches. Germline V CDR1 and CDR2: SGHRS, YFSETQ. CDR3 sequence reads: CASSSLAVSNTGELFF. In DNA form, the CDR3 reads TGCGCCAGCAGTTCGCTAGCGGTTTCGAACACCGGGGAGCTGTTTTTT.

This clonotype was counted at least ten times. This rearrangement joins TRBV20-1 to TRBJ2-7; D ambiguous. This CDR3 has 13 amino acids. The V gene lost 3 bases and the J gene lost 3 bases, with 12 bases spanning the gap. Germline V gene sequence: CDR1 DFQATT, CDR2 SNEGSKA (reference sequence). The chain's CDR3 is CSASAARNYEQYF. The CDR3 DNA reads as TGCAGTGCTAGCGCCGCCCGCAACTACGAGCAGTACTTC.

This clonotype came up a few times. The germline gene is not matched at one end of the junction; a read error may be the cause. The chain couples TRBV10-3 to TRBJ2-2; the match to TRBD1 covers 8 bases. Per the germline V gene, CDR1 is ENHRY and CDR2 is SYGVKD. The CDR3 covers 14 residues. CDR3 residues: CAISGTGNAGELFF. DNA for the CDR3: TGTGCCATCAGTGGGACAGGGAACGCCGGGGAGCTGTTTTTT.

The CDR3 nucleotides read TGTGCCAGCAGTTCCCCGGGACTAGCGGGGGGGACAGATACGCAGTATTTT. Translating gives CASSSPGLAGGTDTQYF. This chain uses TRBV28 with TRBJ2-3, with 16 positions matching TRBD2. Trimming at V came to 4 bases and at J to 3 bases, leaving 4 bases not matched to a gene. The CDR3 sequence is 17 residues long. Germline V lookup: CDR1 MDHEN, CDR2 SYDVKM.

This clonotype has a count of ten or more. The chain employs TRBV7-6 and TRBJ2-5; 10 positions match TRBD1. This CDR3 has 17 residues. Germline loops: CDR1 SGHVS, CDR2 FNYEAQ. The trim removed 2 bases at V and 4 bases at J, leaving 10 bases unmatched. The CDR3 reads CASSLMMTGGKPETQYF. The CDR3 DNA sequence: TGTGCCAGCAGCTTAATGATGACAGGGGGCAAGCCAGAGACCCAGTACTTC.

The table lists this clonotype with many counts. This sequence joins TRBV6-5 and TRBJ2-7; D ambiguous. The V gene's germline CDR1 is MNHEY and CDR2 SVGAGI. V was clipped by 4 bases and J by 3 bases, with 7 bases between them. This CDR3 is built from 12 residues. For the CDR3, the DNA is TGTGCCAGCAGTTCCGGATACTACGAGCAGTACTTC. This sequence encodes CASSSGYYEQYF.

This clonotype was detected once. The CDR3 ends on some other residue instead of the conserved phenylalanine or tryptophan, so this is likely a read error. The V gene is TRBV5-4, the J gene TRBJ2-1; 7 nucleotides match TRBD2. The junction had 11 bases not matched to a gene; V was cut back by 4 bases and J by 4 bases. This CDR3 is 16 amino acids long. Looked up from germline, CDR1 is SGHNT and CDR2 is YYREEE (reference sequence). DNA of the CDR3: TGTGCCAGCAGCCTTCCTGCGGGAGTTCTATACAATGAGCAGTTCTCC. This gives the protein CASSLPAGVLYNEQFS.